Detailed here is one T cell receptor beta chain. This clonotype was seen a few times. Its target antigen remains unknown. No per-base quality is available; no much larger clone lies one base away. The sample originates from a study of human T cells and chemical hapten exposure (dated by TCRdb to the early 2020s). For the study in its entirety: For sensitization, 2% DPC in acetone was applied to an approximately 2 cm by approximately 2 cm area of upper inner arm skin. Most of the patients in the cohort were female, and the cohort covered alopecia areata with under or over 50% scalp involvement, alopecia totalis and alopecia universalis. Blood samples were taken from patients before sensitization (week 0) and then at 2, 6 and about 24 weeks after DPC sensitization. For TCR sequencing, blood came from twenty-nine alopecia patients at anywhere from one to four time points (pre-sensitization, 2, 6 and 24 weeks). Weekly therapeutic DPC doses were additionally applied to the scalp of patients throughout the roughly 25-week study period. Patch tests used Finn chambers with 0.01% DPC on the upper back, scored after 6 days by International Contact Dermatitis Research Group standards. Libraries were pooled for sequencing, and variation in per-sample TCR yields was attributed mainly to small differences in library volumes within the pool. In alopecia patients, the study followed how the peripheral blood TCR repertoire changed in vivo over primary and secondary sensitization to diphenylcyclopropenone (DPC), a hapten. The paper's findings and limits, for the study overall: Expanded TCRs formed significantly more large CDR3 similarity clusters than pre-sensitization or healthy control sets, consistent with antigen-driven responses. Repeated subsampling changed both the strength of the expansion versus patch-test correlation and the threshold at which the correlation became significant. Patch test score correlated positively with the number of PT1 expanded TCRs, reaching significance at thresholds 8, 16 and 32 but not at 4. Because every patient had alopecia, a presumed autoimmune disease, the patients' immune response might differ from that of healthy individuals. The number of TCRs above 1 in 1000 frequency did not change with DPC sensitization; there was no evidence of global repertoire structure alterations.

The sample's time point, from its label and the paper: patch test 1, 2 weeks after DPC sensitization. Interpreted using the paper, the treatment or condition label stands for: therapeutic diphenylcyclopropenone sensitization with weekly scalp DPC. At each patch-test visit, blood was drawn before the patch test was applied. Patients were eligible if aged 18 to 70, diagnosed with alopecia and judged suitable for DPC therapy, and pregnant patients were excluded. Unfractionated whole blood was collected in Tempus Blood RNA tubes, and total RNA was extracted from that blood. Receptor amplification or capture employed RACE. Sequencing relied on a NextSeq 500. Library preparation attached unique molecular identifiers to individual cDNA molecules for quantitative, reproducible TCR counting. Both TCR alpha and TCR beta chains were sequenced from each blood RNA sample. Per the authors' processing: The median number of TCRs per sample was over 85,000, ranging from 23,224 to 690,600. V, J and CDR3 annotation of the TCR reads was carried out using the Decombinator software suite. To make PS versus PT1 abundance plots, every sample was subsampled to the same number of TCRs (28,000). TCRs were defined as expanded if absent before sensitization and observed at least eight times at the 2-week time point. The public sequencing data were trimmed at Q25 with fastp and processed into clonotypes with MiXCR by TCRdb, which kept only in-frame beta chains. Rows are unified per CDR3 protein, each entry keeping the most common DNA and genes. Here the V and J calls rest on TCRdb's processing, not on the authors' analysis. The sample profile shows 150,000 to 200,000 distinct CDR3 sequences; approximately 14% of them were found once. The top ten clones comprise 1.7% of the sample.

This clonotype was obtained from a woman in her thirties with alopecia areata. Some clones in this sample may be carry-over from other donors' samples. The sample here was whole blood, taken in connection with sensitization to the hapten diphenylcyclopropenone (DPC).

The bases are TGTGCCAGCAGTCTACAACAGGACACAGATACGCAGTATTTT. Its translation is CASSLQQDTDTQYF. The receptor chain draws on TRBV12-3 or TRBV12-4 and TRBJ2-3, with TRBD1 as a weak D call on 5 bases. The CDR3 measures 14 amino acids from cysteine to phenylalanine. CDR3 DNA only is kept here, 42 bases in frame from base 1. The V end loses 5 bases and the J end loses 2 bases, and a stretch of 11 bases separates them.